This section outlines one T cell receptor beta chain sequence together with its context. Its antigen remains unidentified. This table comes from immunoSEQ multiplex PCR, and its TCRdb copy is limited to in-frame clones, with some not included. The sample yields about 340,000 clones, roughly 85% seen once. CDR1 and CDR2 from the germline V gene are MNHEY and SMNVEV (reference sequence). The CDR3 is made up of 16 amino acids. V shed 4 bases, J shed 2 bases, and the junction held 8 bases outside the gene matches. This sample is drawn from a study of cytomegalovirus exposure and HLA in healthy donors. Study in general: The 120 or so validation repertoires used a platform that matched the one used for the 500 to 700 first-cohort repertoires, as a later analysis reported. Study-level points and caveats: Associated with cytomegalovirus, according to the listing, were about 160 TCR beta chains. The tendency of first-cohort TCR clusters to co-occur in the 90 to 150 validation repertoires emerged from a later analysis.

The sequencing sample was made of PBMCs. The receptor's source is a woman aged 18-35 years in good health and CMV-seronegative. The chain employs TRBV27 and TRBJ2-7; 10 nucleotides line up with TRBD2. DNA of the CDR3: TGTGCCAGCAGTTCCGTCCTAGCGGGAGCGACCTACGAGCAGTACTTC. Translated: CASSSVLAGATYEQYF.